This T cell receptor beta chain derives from a study of blood T cell repertoires in COVID-19. Study-level background: Samples came from the United States, Italy and Spain, spanning acute and convalescent COVID-19. T cells, B-cell-depleted T cells, or PBMCs provided the cDNA or gDNA that served as material.

The germline gives CDR1 SNHLY, CDR2 FYNNEI. CDR3 length: 15 amino acids. V lost 6 bases and J lost 5; bases outside the gene matches: 6. TCRdb keeps only in-frame clones here, not all; method: immunoSEQ multiplex PCR. The sample carries about 82,000 clones, around four fifths recorded once. The chain has TRBV2 and TRBJ2-5; 13 bases match TRBD2. The sequenced sample was peripheral blood. The TCR originated in a man older than 75 with active or convalescent COVID-19. CDR3 protein: CASRGTSGIYETQYF. Here the CDR3 DNA reads TGTGCCAGCAGGGGGACTAGCGGGATTTATGAGACCCAGTACTTC.